Following are 14 T cell receptor beta chains from one sample sequenced in a study of healthy donors' naive CD4 and CD8 T cells. TCR libraries were built from about 500 ng of total RNA by linear amplification. Via MiXCR, TCRdb re-called the reads, giving one row per CDR3 protein. The repertoire holds approximately 200,000 distinct CDR3 sequences, with under 85% as singletons. The material sequenced was naive CD4+ and CD8+ T cells sorted from blood, pooled from several donors. The receptors here all came from a pool of human donors in good health; the sample pools cells from several healthy donors.

The chain uses TRBV6-5 and TRBJ2-5; 7 positions match TRBD1. CDR1 is MNHEY, CDR2 SVGAGI, per germline. V lost 2 bases, J lost 5 bases, and 5 bases stayed unmatched. CDR3 length: 14 amino acids. In nucleotides, the CDR3 is TGTGCCAGCAGTTACGACAGGGTTGCGGAGACCCAGTACTTC. It specifies CASSYDRVAETQYF.

The gene calls are TRBV12-3 or TRBV12-4 and TRBJ1-5, with 9 bases that match TRBD1. V lost 4 bases, J lost 8 bases, and 9 bases stayed unmatched. The CDR3 runs 15 residues. The chain's CDR3 is CASSSQGQGRKPQHF. CDR3 DNA sequence: TGTGCCAGCAGTTCCCAAGGACAGGGGAGAAAGCCCCAGCATTTT.

This sequence joins TRBV29-1 and TRBJ2-2, with D possibly being TRBD1 (6 bases). V was pared by 4 bases and J by 4 bases, with 16 bases between. CDR3 length: 15 residues. Germline CDR1 and CDR2: SQVTM and ANQGSEA. The CDR3 loop is CSVGDTTSPTGELFF. In DNA, the CDR3 is TGCAGCGTTGGGGACACAACTAGTCCCACCGGGGAGCTGTTTTTT.

The chain links TRBV6-5 to TRBJ1-2, with 8 bases identical to TRBD1. The CDR3 runs to 14 residues. CDR1 MNHEY and CDR2 SVGAGI come from the germline V gene. J lost 3 bases, V lost 6 bases, and 6 bases had no gene match. Here the CDR3 reads CASSRGQGDYGYTF. The CDR3 bases are TGTGCCAGCAGCCGTGGACAGGGCGACTATGGCTACACCTTC.

J is TRBJ2-7 and V is TRBV20-1; D could derive from TRBD1 or TRBD2 (5 bases each). Germline lookup yields CDR1 DFQATT and CDR2 SNEGSKA (reference sequence). CDR3 size: 11 residues. Trimming took 3 bases from V and 6 from J, leaving 9 bases between them. CDR3 nucleotides: TGCAGTGCTAGGTACGGGGCCGAGCAGTACTTC. Its translation is CSARYGAEQYF.

J is TRBJ2-3 and V is TRBV30; 12 bases map to TRBD2. The germline V gene encodes CDR1 GTSNPN and CDR2 SVGIG (reference sequence). V was pared by 7 bases and J by 2 bases, with 4 bases of the junction left unmatched. This CDR3 is built from 14 residues. DNA of the CDR3: TGTGCCTTTCTAGCGGGAGGGGCCACAGATACGCAGTATTTT. Translating it yields CAFLAGGATDTQYF.

The chain recombines TRBV18 with TRBJ2-7, with D possibly being TRBD2 (6 bases). The length of the CDR3 is 14 residues. Per the germline V gene, CDR1 is KGHSH and CDR2 is LQKENI. The V gene lost 6 bases and the J gene lost 2 bases, with 14 bases spanning the gap. CDR3 residues: CASSLGRGAYEQYV. In DNA, the CDR3 is TGTGCCAGCTCCCTGGGGCGGGGAGCCTACGAGCAGTACGTC.

This chain uses TRBV19 with TRBJ2-7; 8 nucleotides line up with TRBD2. Germline lookup yields CDR1 LNHDA and CDR2 SQIVND (reference sequence). V gave up 4 bases and J gave up 0 bases; unmatched junction bases: 5. The CDR3 has 15 residues. CDR3 nucleotide sequence: TGTGCCAGTAGTAAGGGTAGCGGGGCCTCCTACGAGCAGTACTTC. It yields the protein CASSKGSGASYEQYF.

This chain joins TRBV7-6 and TRBJ2-7, with D possibly being TRBD1 (6 bases). The CDR3 runs to 15 residues. Trimming took off 5 bases at V and 6 bases at J, with 20 bases between the two ends. Per the germline V gene, CDR1 is SGHVS and CDR2 is FNYEAQ. The CDR3 nucleotides read TGTGCCAGCAGCCCCGGACAGCTTACCACCGTCGAGCAGTACTTC. Translating gives CASSPGQLTTVEQYF.

This clonotype was detected a few times. The CDR3 DNA reads as TGCAGTGCCCGGAAGGAGATAGATCCTGAAGCTTTCTTT. This encodes CSARKEIDPEAFF. This chain links TRBV20-1 with TRBJ1-1; D unresolved. The CDR3 totals 13 residues. Germline V gene sequence: CDR1 DFQATT, CDR2 SNEGSKA (reference sequence). Trimming took 6 bases from V and 6 from J, leaving 17 bases between them.

The sample holds one count of this clonotype. The V call is TRBV27, the J call TRBJ2-1; no definite D call. V was clipped by 6 bases and J by 0 bases, with 12 bases between them. There are 15 residues in the CDR3. Germline CDR1 is MNHEY and CDR2 is SMNVEV (reference sequence). The chain's CDR3 is CASRVIRSSYNEQFF. The CDR3 DNA reads as TGTGCCAGCAGAGTGATCAGGAGCTCCTACAATGAGCAGTTCTTC.

This chain joins TRBV29-1 and TRBJ2-3; no firm D call. V was clipped by 4 bases and J by 7 bases, with 6 bases between them. Germline assignment: CDR1 SQVTM and CDR2 ANQGSEA. This CDR3 has 10 amino acids. CDR3 sequence reads: CSVAGYTQYF. The CDR3 DNA reads as TGCAGCGTTGCGGGTTATACGCAGTATTTT.

The chain has TRBV30 and TRBJ1-6; D is ambiguous. The ends were cut back, 8 bases at V and 9 bases at J, with 8 bases in the middle. The CDR3 consists of 10 residues. In germline, CDR1 is GTSNPN, CDR2 SVGIG (reference sequence). The CDR3 sequence: CATGPSPLHF. The DNA of the CDR3 is TGTGCCACTGGACCTTCACCCCTCCACTTT.

The chain recombines TRBV11-2 with TRBJ2-1, with 7 nucleotides matching TRBD2. The CDR3 has 13 residues. Trimming removed 5 bases from V and 15 bases from J; junction bases left unmatched: 13. Germline V gene sequence: CDR1 SGHAT, CDR2 FQNNGV. Here the CDR3 DNA reads TGTGCCAGCAGCCCCCGTCAAGGACTAGAAAGGTTCTTC. Protein product: CASSPRQGLERFF.